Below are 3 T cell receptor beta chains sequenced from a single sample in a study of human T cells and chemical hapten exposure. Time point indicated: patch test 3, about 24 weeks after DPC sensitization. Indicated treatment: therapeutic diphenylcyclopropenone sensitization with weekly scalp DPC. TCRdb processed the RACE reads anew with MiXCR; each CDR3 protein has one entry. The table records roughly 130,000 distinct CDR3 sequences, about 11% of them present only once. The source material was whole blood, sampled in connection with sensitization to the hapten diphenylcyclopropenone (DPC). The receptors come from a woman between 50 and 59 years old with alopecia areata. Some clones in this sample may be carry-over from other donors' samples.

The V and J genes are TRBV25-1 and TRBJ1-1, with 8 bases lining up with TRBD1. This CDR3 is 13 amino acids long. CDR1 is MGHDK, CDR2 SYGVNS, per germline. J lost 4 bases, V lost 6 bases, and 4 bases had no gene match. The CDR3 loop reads CASRTGALTEAFF. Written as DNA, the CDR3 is TGTGCCAGCAGGACAGGGGCCCTCACTGAAGCTTTCTTT.

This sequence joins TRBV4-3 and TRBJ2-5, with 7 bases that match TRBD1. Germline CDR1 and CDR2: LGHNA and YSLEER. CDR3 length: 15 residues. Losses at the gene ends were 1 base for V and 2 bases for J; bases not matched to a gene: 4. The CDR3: CASSQGLTGQETQYF. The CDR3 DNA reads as TGCGCCAGCAGCCAAGGGCTGACAGGGCAAGAGACCCAGTACTTC.

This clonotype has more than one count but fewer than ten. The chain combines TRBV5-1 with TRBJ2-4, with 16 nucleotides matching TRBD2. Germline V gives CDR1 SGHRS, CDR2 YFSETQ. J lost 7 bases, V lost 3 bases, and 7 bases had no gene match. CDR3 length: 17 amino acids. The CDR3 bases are TGCGCCAGCAGCTCCGGGACTAGCGGGGGGGCCGGGAACATTCAGTACTTC. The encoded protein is CASSSGTSGGAGNIQYF.